The 32 T cell receptor beta chains listed next were all sequenced from one sample in a study of PD-1 blockade in classical Hodgkin lymphoma. The time point was: newly diagnosed, previously untreated cHL patient sample. Purification of CD4+ T cells from thawed PBMCs was achieved by magnetic negative selection. Sequenced by immunoSEQ multiplex PCR; TCRdb stores in-frame clones only, minus some. The sample yields 20,000 to 25,000 clones, 89% seen once. The specimen was CD4+ T cells from blood. These receptors were collected from a human donor with classical Hodgkin lymphoma.

This chain links TRBV7-2 with TRBJ2-2; D gene uncertain. CDR1 and CDR2 (germline): SGHTA, FQGNSA. CDR3 size: 15 residues. The V gene lost 8 bases and the J gene lost 4 bases, with 17 bases spanning the gap. The CDR3 loop reads CASAAAAWATGELFF. Written as DNA, the CDR3 is TGTGCCAGCGCGGCTGCTGCCTGGGCCACCGGGGAGCTGTTTTTT.

The chain couples TRBV5-4 to TRBJ2-5; 8 bases are shared with TRBD1. V lost 3 bases to trimming and J lost 4 bases; unmatched junction nucleotides: 2. The germline gives CDR1 SGHNT, CDR2 YYREEE (reference sequence). The CDR3 runs to 13 residues. For the CDR3, the DNA is TGTGCCAGCAGCTCAGGGGGCCGAGAGACCCAGTACTTC. It yields the protein CASSSGGRETQYF.

The chain has TRBV5-6 and TRBJ1-1; tentative D call: TRBD1 (6 bases). The CDR3 has 16 residues. Trimming removed 3 bases at V and 3 bases at J, with 18 bases between. Germline lookup yields CDR1 SGHDT and CDR2 YYEEEE. Written as DNA, the CDR3 is TGTGCCAGCAGCTCGGGGGCTTTAATATCGGACACTGAAGCTTTCTTT. Its protein product is CASSSGALISDTEAFF.

The J gene is TRBJ2-3, the V gene TRBV6-6; 7 bases are a match to TRBD2. Germline loops: CDR1 MNHNY, CDR2 SVGAGI (reference sequence). The CDR3 is made up of 14 amino acids. V shed 5 bases, J shed 8 bases, and the junction held 10 bases outside the gene matches. This CDR3 is CASSPGLVSGTQYF. The CDR3 coding sequence is TGTGCCAGCAGTCCCGGACTAGTTTCGGGTACGCAGTATTTT.

V gene TRBV29-1 combines with J gene TRBJ2-2; maybe TRBD2 (5 bases). Trimming left V 7 bases short and J 0 bases short, with 9 bases between. This CDR3 region has 13 residues. The germline V gene has CDR1 SQVTM and CDR2 ANQGSEA. The DNA of the CDR3 is TGCAGCGGAGGGAAGGCGAACACCGGGGAGCTGTTTTTT. This translates into CSGGKANTGELFF.

The chain employs TRBV7-2 and TRBJ2-7, with a possible D match to TRBD2 (6 bases). V lost 3 bases and J lost 3, with 15 bases in between. Germline loops: CDR1 SGHTA, CDR2 FQGNSA. This CDR3 has 15 amino acids. The CDR3 loop is CASSFQMGGGYEQYF. The CDR3 coding sequence is TGTGCCAGCAGCTTCCAGATGGGGGGAGGCTACGAGCAGTACTTC.

J is TRBJ1-1 and V is TRBV5-1; D not resolved. The germline V and J ends were trimmed by 7 bases and 3 bases, with 13 bases remaining between them. Germline values: CDR1 SGHRS, CDR2 YFSETQ. The CDR3 loop spans 13 amino acids. CDR3 loop: CASGWTGDTEAFF. The CDR3 DNA reads as TGCGCCAGCGGGTGGACGGGAGACACTGAAGCTTTCTTT.

CDR3 DNA: TGTGCCAGCAGCTCCCGACTAGCGGCGTCCTACGAGCAGTACTTC. Encoded protein: CASSSRLAASYEQYF. V and J are TRBV27 and TRBJ2-7, with 9 bases aligning to TRBD2. In germline, CDR1 is MNHEY, CDR2 SMNVEV (reference sequence). V shed 6 bases, J shed 1 base, and the junction held 7 bases outside the gene matches. The length of the CDR3 is 15 residues.

This chain joins TRBV11-3 and TRBJ2-7; 12 positions agree with TRBD2. J gave up 5 bases and V 2 bases, and 13 bases lay outside the gene matches. The CDR3 has 18 residues. Germline loops: CDR1 SGHNT, CDR2 YENEEA. The CDR3 DNA reads TGTGCCAGCAGCTTACCGCCCCCGCTAGCGGGAGGGCCGAACGAGCAGTACTTC. Amino acids: CASSLPPPLAGGPNEQYF.

The genes are TRBV19 and TRBJ2-7; 8 bases are shared with TRBD2. This CDR3 spans 12 amino acids. Germline-derived CDR1 and CDR2 are LNHDA and SQIVND (reference sequence). V trimming: 5 bases; J trimming: 3 bases; junction bases outside the gene matches: 0. In DNA, the CDR3 is TGTGCCAGTAGTCGGGGGGGCTACGAGCAGTACTTC. Its protein is CASSRGGYEQYF.

The chain recombines TRBV7-9 with TRBJ2-5; TRBD2 matches at 12 bases. The ends lost 5 bases at V and 4 bases at J; junction bases unmatched: 5. This CDR3 contains 15 residues. Germline CDR1 reads SEHNR; CDR2 reads FQNEAQ (reference sequence). The CDR3 DNA follows: TGTGCCAGCAGCCCTAGCGGGGGGGCTTTAGAGACCCAGTACTTC. Protein: CASSPSGGALETQYF.

The chain carries TRBV7-9 and TRBJ1-3; D unresolved. Germline CDR1 is SEHNR and CDR2 is FQNEAQ (reference sequence). The CDR3 loop spans 13 amino acids. With 1 base removed from V and 3 bases from J, the gap between germline ends came to 4 bases. DNA for the CDR3: TGTGCCAGCAGCTTAGGTGGTGGAAACACCATATATTTT. This encodes CASSLGGGNTIYF.

This clone was picked up one time. The chain is built from TRBV30 and TRBJ1-1, with a weak D call TRBD1 (5 bases). Germline lookup yields CDR1 GTSNPN and CDR2 SVGIG (reference sequence). CDR3 length equals 13 residues. Trimming shortened V by 6 bases and J by 0 bases, and 11 bases separated the two germline ends. The CDR3 here is CACTGTLNTEAFF. CDR3 nucleotide sequence: TGTGCCTGTACCGGGACGTTGAACACTGAAGCTTTCTTT.

The chain uses TRBV5-1 and TRBJ2-7, with D maybe TRBD1 (5 bases). Germline CDR1 reads SGHRS; CDR2 reads YFSETQ. This CDR3 comprises 15 residues. V was shortened by 4 bases and J by 2 bases, with 16 bases between the two germline ends. The CDR3 DNA reads TGCGCCAGCAGCCCCTCAATGACAGCAACCTACGAGCAGTACTTC. It translates to CASSPSMTATYEQYF. Based on the CDR3 plus reference TRBV5-1 and TRBJ2-7, the full variable domain is KAGVTQTPRYLIKTRGQQVTLSCSPISGHRSVSWYQQTPGQGLQFLFEYFSETQRNKGNFPGRFSGRQFSNSRSEMNVSTLELGDSALYLCASSPSMTATYEQYFGPGTRLTVT.

The rearrangement joins TRBV19 to TRBJ2-2, with 8 bases that match TRBD2. Losses at the gene ends were 4 bases for V and 2 bases for J; bases not matched to a gene: 6. The CDR3 sequence is 16 residues long. Germline CDR1 LNHDA, CDR2 SQIVND (reference sequence). The CDR3 region has the DNA TGTGCCAGTAGTAGACAGCGGGGGATTAACACCGGGGAGCTGTTTTTT. Amino acids: CASSRQRGINTGELFF. The whole variable domain, filled in from reference TRBV19 and TRBJ2-2, reads DGGITQSPKYLFRKEGQNVTLSCEQNLNHDAMYWYRQDPGQGLRLIYYSQIVNDFQKGDIAEGYSVSREKKESFPLTVTSAQKNPTAFYLCASSRQRGINTGELFFGEGSRLTVL.

This clone was observed a few times. This chain joins TRBV7-2 and TRBJ2-1; 10 bases fit TRBD2. Per germline, CDR1 SGHTA and CDR2 FQGNSA. V trimming: 6 bases; J trimming: 7 bases; junction bases outside the gene matches: 9. This CDR3 region has 15 residues. The DNA for the CDR3 is TGTGCCAGCAGTCTAGCGGGAGCGTCCTTTAATGAGCAGTTCTTC. It specifies CASSLAGASFNEQFF.

The chain couples TRBV28 to TRBJ1-5; D is unclear. Trimming removed 3 bases from V and 6 bases from J, with 15 bases in between. The CDR3 runs 15 residues. Germline values: CDR1 MDHEN, CDR2 SYDVKM. The DNA for the CDR3 is TGTGCCAGCAGTTTCCTCCAGGTTGGAGGTCAGCCCCAGCATTTT. It codes for CASSFLQVGGQPQHF.

The rearrangement links TRBV19 to TRBJ2-2; possibly TRBD1 for D (6 bases). Germline-derived CDR1 and CDR2 are LNHDA and SQIVND (reference sequence). Trimming pared 3 bases from V and 0 bases from J, leaving 11 bases between. CDR3 length equals 16 residues. In DNA, the CDR3 is TGTGCCAGTAGTATGTATGGGGGCGCGAACACCGGGGAGCTGTTTTTT. Its translation: CASSMYGGANTGELFF.

V and J are TRBV7-2 and TRBJ2-5, with D possibly TRBD2 on 5 matching bases. V was trimmed by 1 base and J by 9 bases, leaving 9 bases between them. Looked up from germline, CDR1 is SGHTA and CDR2 is FQGNSA. The CDR3 spans 12 residues. The CDR3 DNA follows: TGTGCCAGCAGCTTAGTGGTCGGGGCCCAGTACTTC. Encoded protein: CASSLVVGAQYF.

V is TRBV21-1 and J is TRBJ1-1. TRBV21-1 is designated a pseudogene. This CDR3 has 14 amino acids. CDR3: CASSPGPEKTEAFF. The DNA of the CDR3 is TGTGCCAGCAGCCCGGGTCCTGAGAAGACTGAAGCTTTCTTT.

Comment on this clone: This CDR3 is also generated by other DNA sequences in the sample. This chain joins TRBV7-9 and TRBJ2-7; 9 bases align to TRBD2. This CDR3 is built from 17 residues. The J segment lost 1 base and the V segment lost 0 bases, leaving 7 bases of the junction unmatched. From germline, CDR1 is SEHNR and CDR2 FQNEAQ (reference sequence). The CDR3 loop is CASSLAPAGGRSYEQYF. Here the CDR3 DNA reads TGTGCCAGCAGCTTAGCACCCGCGGGAGGGCGTTCCTACGAGCAGTACTTC.

This chain joins TRBV2 and TRBJ2-3; 7 bases match TRBD1. Germline values: CDR1 SNHLY, CDR2 FYNNEI. This CDR3 spans 15 amino acids. After removal of 7 bases from V and 2 bases from J, the junction contained 9 bases not matched to a gene. DNA of the CDR3: TGTGCCAGCAACCGGGAAGGGGGCTACACAGATACGCAGTATTTT. Residues: CASNREGGYTDTQYF.

As to this clone: One end of the junction fails to match germline, which may point to a read error. CDR3 sequence reads: CASSSGGQTGGAFF. DNA for the CDR3: TGTGCTAGCAGCTCCGGGGGGCAGACGGGTGGAGCTTTCTTT. The chain recombines TRBV7-7 with TRBJ1-1, with TRBD1 as a possible D gene (6 bases). The CDR3 is made up of 14 amino acids. Germline V CDR1 and CDR2: SSHAT, FNYEAQ (reference sequence).

The V and J genes are TRBV9 and TRBJ2-1, with 12 nucleotides matching TRBD1. The V gene's germline CDR1 is SGDLS and CDR2 YYNGEE. The CDR3 sequence is 15 residues long. J lost 12 bases, V lost 0 bases, and 7 bases had no gene match. CDR3 bases: TGTGCCAGCAGCGTAGGCGTCGGGACAGGGGGCGGGCAGTTCTTC. This gives the protein CASSVGVGTGGGQFF.

The chain employs TRBV14 and TRBJ2-5; 7 positions match TRBD2. The J segment lost 7 bases and the V segment lost 0 bases, leaving 23 bases of the junction unmatched. The length of the CDR3 is 20 residues. CDR1 SGHDN and CDR2 FVKESK come from the germline V gene. CDR3 protein: CASSQESYWIAGAGPVTQYF. The CDR3 DNA sequence: TGTGCCAGCAGCCAAGAATCCTATTGGATAGCGGGTGCCGGCCCGGTGACCCAGTACTTC.

The rearrangement links TRBV14 to TRBJ2-5; D gene uncertain. The CDR3 totals 16 residues. V lost 0 bases to trimming and J lost 1 base, with 12 bases between them. Germline V gene lookup returns CDR1 SGHDN and CDR2 FVKESK. The CDR3 protein is CASSQDVSLVQETQYF. The CDR3 region has the DNA TGTGCCAGCAGCCAAGACGTCAGTCTAGTCCAAGAGACCCAGTACTTC. Full variable domain (outside the CDR3, taken from reference TRBV14 and TRBJ2-5): EAGVTQFPSHSVIEKGQTVTLRCDPISGHDNLYWYRRVMGKEIKFLLHFVKESKQDESGMPNNRFLAERTGGTYSTLKVQPAELEDSGVYFCASSQDVSLVQETQYFGPGTRLLVL.

This sequence joins TRBV5-1 and TRBJ1-1, with TRBD1 matching 8 bases. Per the germline V gene, CDR1 is SGHRS and CDR2 is YFSETQ. The CDR3 is 14 amino acids. Trimming took 3 bases from V and 0 from J; bases not matched to a gene: 1. CDR3 loop: CASSWGQVNTEAFF. DNA of the CDR3: TGCGCCAGCAGCTGGGGACAGGTGAACACTGAAGCTTTCTTT.

The gene calls are TRBV7-2 and TRBJ1-4; 9 nucleotides line up with TRBD1. V lost 5 bases to trimming and J lost 5 bases; unmatched junction nucleotides: 9. The length of the CDR3 is 16 residues. Germline V gene sequence: CDR1 SGHTA, CDR2 FQGNSA. The CDR3 DNA is TGTGCCAGCAGCGCCTGGGGACAGGGTGCAAATGAAAAACTGTTTTTT. This codes for CASSAWGQGANEKLFF.

The chain is built from TRBV10-3 and TRBJ2-1; a weak D match, TRBD2 (6 bases). CDR3 length equals 15 residues. Germline V gene sequence: CDR1 ENHRY, CDR2 SYGVKD. V was cut by 10 bases and J by 4 bases, with 20 bases left in between. In DNA, the CDR3 is TGTGCCACCAAGACAACTAGCTTCCCGTACAATGAGCAGTTCTTC. It yields the protein CATKTTSFPYNEQFF.

The V gene is TRBV5-1, the J gene TRBJ2-5, with D possibly called TRBD1 or TRBD2 (5 bases each). V was clipped by 0 bases and J by 2 bases, with 8 bases between them. Germline V gene sequence: CDR1 SGHRS, CDR2 YFSETQ. The CDR3 is 14 amino acids. The DNA of the CDR3 is TGCGCCAGCAGCTTGGGGGGGAATCAAGAGACCCAGTACTTC. It specifies CASSLGGNQETQYF.

The rearrangement uses TRBV15 and TRBJ1-1, with D hard to call. V was shortened by 1 base and J by 0 bases, with 6 bases between the two germline ends. This CDR3 region has 14 residues. The germline V gene encodes CDR1 LNHNV and CDR2 YYDKDF (reference sequence). The DNA for the CDR3 is TGTGCCACCAGCAGAGCCCAGATGAACACTGAAGCTTTCTTT. Amino acid sequence: CATSRAQMNTEAFF. Full variable domain (rest looked up from reference TRBV15 and TRBJ1-1): DAMVIQNPRYQVTQFGKPVTLSCSQTLNHNVMYWYQQKSSQAPKLLFHYYDKDFNNEADTPDNFQSRRPNTSFCFLDIRSPGLGDTAMYLCATSRAQMNTEAFFGQGTRLTVV.

This clone was detected a few times. The chain couples TRBV6-1 to TRBJ1-6; D call uncertain. This CDR3 is built from 11 residues. CDR1 is MNHNS, CDR2 SASEGT, per germline. Between the trimmed V and J ends, which lost 4 bases and 7 bases, there was a span of 2 bases. The DNA for the CDR3 is TGTGCCAGCAGTGGGAATTCACCCCTCCACTTT. Protein sequence: CASSGNSPLHF.